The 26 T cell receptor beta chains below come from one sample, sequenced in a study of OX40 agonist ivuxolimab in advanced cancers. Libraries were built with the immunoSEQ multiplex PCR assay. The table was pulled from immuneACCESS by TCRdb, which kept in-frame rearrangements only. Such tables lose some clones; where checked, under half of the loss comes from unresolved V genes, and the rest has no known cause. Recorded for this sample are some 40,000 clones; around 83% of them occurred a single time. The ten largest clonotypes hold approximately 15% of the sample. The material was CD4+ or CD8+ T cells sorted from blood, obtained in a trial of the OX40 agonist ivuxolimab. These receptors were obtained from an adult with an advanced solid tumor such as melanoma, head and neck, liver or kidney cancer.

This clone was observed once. CDR3 coding DNA: TGCGCCAGCAGCCAAATAACACCAGAACCATACGAGCAGTACTTC. Protein product: CASSQITPEPYEQYF. This chain uses TRBV4-1 with TRBJ2-7; D is ambiguous. Germline values: CDR1 MGHRA, CDR2 YSYEKL. V lost 2 bases and J lost 4, with 15 bases in between. The CDR3 has 15 amino acids.

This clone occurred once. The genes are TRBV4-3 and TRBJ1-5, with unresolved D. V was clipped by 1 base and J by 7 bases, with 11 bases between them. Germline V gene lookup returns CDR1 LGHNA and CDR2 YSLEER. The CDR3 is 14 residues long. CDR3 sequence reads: CASSQVLLGQPQHF. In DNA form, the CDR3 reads TGCGCCAGCAGCCAAGTCTTGCTCGGCCAGCCCCAGCATTTT.

The CDR3, as DNA: TGTGCCAGTAGCGCGGGGGGCTACGAGCAGTACTTC. Its protein is CASSAGGYEQYF. The genes are TRBV19 and TRBJ2-7; TRBD2 aligns across 8 bases. Germline CDR1 reads LNHDA; CDR2 reads SQIVND (reference sequence). The junction had 1 base not matched to a gene; V was cut back by 6 bases and J by 3 bases. The CDR3 length is 12 residues.

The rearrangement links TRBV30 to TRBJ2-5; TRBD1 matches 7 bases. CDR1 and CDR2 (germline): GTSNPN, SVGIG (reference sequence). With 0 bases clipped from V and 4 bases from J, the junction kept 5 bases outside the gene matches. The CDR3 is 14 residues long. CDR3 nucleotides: TGTGCCTGGAGTGTATTCACAGGGGTAGAGACCCAGTACTTC. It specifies CAWSVFTGVETQYF.

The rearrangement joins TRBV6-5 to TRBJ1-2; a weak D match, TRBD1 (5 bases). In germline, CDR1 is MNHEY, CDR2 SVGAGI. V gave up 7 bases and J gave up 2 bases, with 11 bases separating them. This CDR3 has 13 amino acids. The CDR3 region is CASIKGENYGYTF. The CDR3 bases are TGTGCCAGCATAAAAGGGGAAAACTATGGCTACACCTTC.

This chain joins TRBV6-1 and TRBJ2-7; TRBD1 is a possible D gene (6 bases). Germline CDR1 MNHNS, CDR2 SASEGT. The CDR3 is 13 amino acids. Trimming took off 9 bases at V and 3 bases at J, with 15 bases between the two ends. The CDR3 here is CASFSGERYEQYF. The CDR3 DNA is TGTGCCAGTTTTTCAGGGGAGCGCTACGAGCAGTACTTC.

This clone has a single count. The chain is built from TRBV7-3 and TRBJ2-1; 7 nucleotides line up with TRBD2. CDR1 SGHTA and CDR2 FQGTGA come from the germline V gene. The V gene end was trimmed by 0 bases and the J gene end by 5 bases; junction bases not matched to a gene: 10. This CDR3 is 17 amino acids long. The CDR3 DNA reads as TGTGCCAGCAGCTTAACGTTAGGGAAGGGGAGGGACAATGAGCAGTTCTTC. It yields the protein CASSLTLGKGRDNEQFF.

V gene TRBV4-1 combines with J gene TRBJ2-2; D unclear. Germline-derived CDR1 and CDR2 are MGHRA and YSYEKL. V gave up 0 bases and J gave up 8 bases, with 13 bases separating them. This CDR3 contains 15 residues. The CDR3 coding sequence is TGCGCCAGCAGCCAAGAATGGCGGTTTATGGGGGAGCTGTTTTTT. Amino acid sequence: CASSQEWRFMGELFF.

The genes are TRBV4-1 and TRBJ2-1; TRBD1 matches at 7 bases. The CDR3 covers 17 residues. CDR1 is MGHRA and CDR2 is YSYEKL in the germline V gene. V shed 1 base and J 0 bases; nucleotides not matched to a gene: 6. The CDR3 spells CASSQGPGQSSYNEQFF. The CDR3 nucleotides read TGCGCCAGCAGCCAAGGGCCGGGACAGAGCTCCTACAATGAGCAGTTCTTC.

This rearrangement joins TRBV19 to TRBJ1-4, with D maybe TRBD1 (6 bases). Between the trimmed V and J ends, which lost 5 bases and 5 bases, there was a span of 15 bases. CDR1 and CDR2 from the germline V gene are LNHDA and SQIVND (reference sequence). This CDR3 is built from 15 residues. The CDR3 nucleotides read TGTGCCAGTAGTTCCCGGACAGTTTCCAATGAAAAACTGTTTTTT. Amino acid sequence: CASSSRTVSNEKLFF.

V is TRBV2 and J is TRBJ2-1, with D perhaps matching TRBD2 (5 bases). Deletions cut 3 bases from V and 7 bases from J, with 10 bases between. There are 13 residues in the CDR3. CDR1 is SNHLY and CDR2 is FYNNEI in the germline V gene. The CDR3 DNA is TGTGCCAGCAGTGACCCCGGGGAAAATGAGCAGTTCTTC. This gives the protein CASSDPGENEQFF.

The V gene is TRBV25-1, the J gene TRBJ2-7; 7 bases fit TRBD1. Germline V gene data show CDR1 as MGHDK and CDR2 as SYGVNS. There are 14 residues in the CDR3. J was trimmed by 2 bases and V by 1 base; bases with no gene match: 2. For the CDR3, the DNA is TGTGCCAGCAGTGAATGGGGACAGACCTACGAGCAGTACTTC. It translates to CASSEWGQTYEQYF.

The CDR3, as DNA: TGTGCCAGCAGCCCCCGGGACAGGGCTGGGGCCAACGTCCTGACTTTC. Translation gives CASSPRDRAGANVLTF. V and J are TRBV7-9 and TRBJ2-6; 9 nucleotides match TRBD1. With 5 bases clipped from V and 2 bases from J, the junction kept 4 bases outside the gene matches. The germline V gene encodes CDR1 SEHNR and CDR2 FQNEAQ (reference sequence). The CDR3 covers 16 residues.

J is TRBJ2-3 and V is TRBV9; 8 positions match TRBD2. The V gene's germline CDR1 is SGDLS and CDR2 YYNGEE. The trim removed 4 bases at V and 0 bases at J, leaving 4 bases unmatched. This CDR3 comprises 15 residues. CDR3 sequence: CASSLSGASTDTQYF. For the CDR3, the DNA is TGTGCCAGCAGCCTTAGCGGGGCTAGCACAGATACGCAGTATTTT.

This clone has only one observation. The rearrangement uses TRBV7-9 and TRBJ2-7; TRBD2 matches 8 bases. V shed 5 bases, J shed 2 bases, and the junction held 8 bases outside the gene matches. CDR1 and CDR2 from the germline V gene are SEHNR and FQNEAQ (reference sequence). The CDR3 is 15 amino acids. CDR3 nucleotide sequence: TGTGCCAGCAGCCCGCGGACGGGGGGGACCTACGAGCAGTACTTC. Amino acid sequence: CASSPRTGGTYEQYF. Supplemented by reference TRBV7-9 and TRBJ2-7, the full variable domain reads DTGVSQNPRHKITKRGQNVTFRCDPISEHNRLYWYRQTLGQGPEFLTYFQNEAQLEKSRLLSDRFSAERPKGSFSTLEIQRTEQGDSAMYLCASSPRTGGTYEQYFGPGTRLTVT.

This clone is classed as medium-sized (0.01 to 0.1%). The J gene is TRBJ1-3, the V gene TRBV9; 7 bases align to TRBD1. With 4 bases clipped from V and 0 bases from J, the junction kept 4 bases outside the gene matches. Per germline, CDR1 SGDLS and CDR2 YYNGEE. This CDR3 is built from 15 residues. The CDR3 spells CASSPDRDSGNTIYF. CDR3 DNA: TGTGCCAGCAGCCCCGACAGGGACTCTGGAAACACCATATATTTT.

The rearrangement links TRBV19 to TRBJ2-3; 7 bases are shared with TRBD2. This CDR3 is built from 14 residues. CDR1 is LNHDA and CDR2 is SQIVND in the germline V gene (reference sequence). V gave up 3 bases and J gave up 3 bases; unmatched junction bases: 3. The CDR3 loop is CASSMIGGTDTQYF. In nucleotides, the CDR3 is TGTGCCAGTAGTATGATCGGGGGGACAGATACGCAGTATTTT.

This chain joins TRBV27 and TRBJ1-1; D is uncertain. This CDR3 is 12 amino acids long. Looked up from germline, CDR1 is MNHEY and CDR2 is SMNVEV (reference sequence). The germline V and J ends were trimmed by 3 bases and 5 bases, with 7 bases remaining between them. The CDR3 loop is CASSFHGTEAFF. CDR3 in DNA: TGTGCCAGCAGTTTTCACGGAACTGAAGCTTTCTTT.

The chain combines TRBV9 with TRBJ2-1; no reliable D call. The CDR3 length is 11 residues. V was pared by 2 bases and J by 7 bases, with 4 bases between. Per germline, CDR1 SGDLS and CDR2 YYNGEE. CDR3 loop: CASSVSNEQFF. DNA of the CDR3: TGTGCCAGCAGCGTTAGTAATGAGCAGTTCTTC.

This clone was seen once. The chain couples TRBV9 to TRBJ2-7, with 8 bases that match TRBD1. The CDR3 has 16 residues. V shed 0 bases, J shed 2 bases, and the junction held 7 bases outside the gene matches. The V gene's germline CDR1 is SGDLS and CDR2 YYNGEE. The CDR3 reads CASSVGGTGITYEQYF. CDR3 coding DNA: TGTGCCAGCAGCGTAGGAGGGACAGGTATAACCTACGAGCAGTACTTC. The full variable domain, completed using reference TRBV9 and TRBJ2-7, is DSGVTQTPKHLITATGQRVTLRCSPRSGDLSVYWYQQSLDQGLQFLIQYYNGEERAKGNILERFSAQQFPDLHSELNLSSLELGDSALYFCASSVGGTGITYEQYFGPGTRLTVT.

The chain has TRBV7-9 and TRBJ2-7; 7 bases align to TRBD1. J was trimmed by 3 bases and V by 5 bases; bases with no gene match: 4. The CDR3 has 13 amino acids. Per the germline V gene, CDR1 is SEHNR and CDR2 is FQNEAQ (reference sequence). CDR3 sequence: CASSRGQNYEQYF. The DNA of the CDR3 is TGTGCCAGCAGCAGGGGACAGAACTACGAGCAGTACTTC.

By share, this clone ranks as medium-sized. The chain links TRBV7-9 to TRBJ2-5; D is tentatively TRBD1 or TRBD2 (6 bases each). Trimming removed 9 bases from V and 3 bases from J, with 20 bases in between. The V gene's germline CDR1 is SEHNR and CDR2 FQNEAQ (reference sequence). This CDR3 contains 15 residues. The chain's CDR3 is CASLATRTAKETQYF. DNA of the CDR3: TGTGCCAGTCTAGCGACCCGGACAGCCAAAGAGACCCAGTACTTC.

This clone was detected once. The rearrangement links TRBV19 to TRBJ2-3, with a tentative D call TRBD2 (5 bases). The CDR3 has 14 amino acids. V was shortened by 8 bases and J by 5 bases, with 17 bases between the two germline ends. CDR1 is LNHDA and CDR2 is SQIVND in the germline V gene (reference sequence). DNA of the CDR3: TGTGCCAGTGGACCGCAGCGGAGGAGAGATACGCAGTATTTT. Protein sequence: CASGPQRRRDTQYF.

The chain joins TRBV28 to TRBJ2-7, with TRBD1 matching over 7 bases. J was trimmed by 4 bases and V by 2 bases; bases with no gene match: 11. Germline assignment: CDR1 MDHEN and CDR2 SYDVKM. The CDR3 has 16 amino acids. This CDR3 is CASSLTRDRKGYEQYF. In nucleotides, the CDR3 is TGTGCCAGCAGTTTAACCCGGGACAGAAAGGGGTACGAGCAGTACTTC.

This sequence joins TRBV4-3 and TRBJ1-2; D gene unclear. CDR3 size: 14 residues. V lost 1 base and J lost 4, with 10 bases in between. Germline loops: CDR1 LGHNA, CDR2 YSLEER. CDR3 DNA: TGCGCCAGCAGCCAAGGAGGGTGGGGCTATGGCTACACCTTC. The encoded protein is CASSQGGWGYGYTF.

The CDR3 DNA reads TGCGCCAGCAGCCAACCGGGACAGGGGGGTTCGATGAACACTGAAGCTTTCTTT. It encodes CASSQPGQGGSMNTEAFF. This chain joins TRBV5-1 and TRBJ1-1; 11 nucleotides agree with TRBD1. In germline, CDR1 is SGHRS, CDR2 YFSETQ. V gave up 4 bases and J gave up 0 bases; unmatched junction bases: 11. This CDR3 is 18 amino acids long. The full variable domain, in which reference TRBV5-1 and TRBJ1-1 provide the parts outside the CDR3, is KAGVTQTPRYLIKTRGQQVTLSCSPISGHRSVSWYQQTPGQGLQFLFEYFSETQRNKGNFPGRFSGRQFSNSRSEMNVSTLELGDSALYLCASSQPGQGGSMNTEAFFGQGTRLTVV.